Sequencing of this T cell receptor beta chain was carried out in a study of cytomegalovirus exposure and HLA in healthy donors. Whole-study context: The 650 to 850 first-cohort repertoires and the 95 to 150 validation repertoires shared the same platform, a later analysis reported. Study observations and caveats: Most TCRs appeared rarely, but some public TCRs recurred in many donors. Reports credit the classifier with highly specific, highly sensitive diagnosis of cytomegalovirus status.

As for this clone: Antigen specificity is unknown.

It was the approximately 120-subject validation cohort, separate from the roughly 700-subject first cohort, to which the donors belonged. The CDR3 consists of 13 residues. Trimming took 7 bases from V and 4 from J, leaving 14 bases between them. Germline-derived CDR1 and CDR2 are SGHAT and FQNNGV. TCRdb's table, derived via immunoSEQ multiplex PCR, lists solely in-frame clones and lacks some. The repertoire holds under 200,000 clones, about nine tenths seen once, with 5.7% in the top ten. This chain joins TRBV11-2 and TRBJ2-7; D perhaps matches TRBD2 (6 bases). The sample comprised PBMCs. This sequence originates from a woman aged 30 to 39 in good health and CMV-seronegative. CDR3 protein: CASTLGGIYEQYF. In nucleotides, the CDR3 is TGTGCCAGCACCTTGGGGGGAATATACGAGCAGTACTTC.